The sequence of this TCR beta chain was determined in a study of OX40 agonist ivuxolimab in advanced cancers. Study-wide context: Ivuxolimab is a fully human IgG2 antibody that activates OX40 (CD134).

This clone was observed a handful of times. Its antigen is unknown. Study observations and caveats: With doses of 0.1 to 3.0 mg/kg, CD4+ and CD8+ blood T cells had undergone clonal expansion by week 6. Fewer expanded clones were found on average in CD4+ than in CD8+ T cells.

Germline CDR1 and CDR2: DFQATT and SNEGSKA (reference sequence). Trimming took 6 bases from V and 8 from J, leaving 13 bases between them. The CDR3 has 11 amino acids. Here immunoSEQ multiplex PCR was the method, and the copy in TCRdb shows in-frame clones only, minus some. The data contain roughly 53,000 clones, roughly 73% of them singletons. The TCR comes from an adult with an advanced solid tumor such as melanoma, head and neck, liver or kidney cancer. Sequencing was performed on CD4+ or CD8+ T cells sorted from blood, taken in a trial of the OX40 agonist ivuxolimab. This rearrangement joins TRBV20-1 to TRBJ1-1, with D maybe TRBD1 (6 bases). The DNA of the CDR3 is TGCAGTGCCCCAGACAGGTGGGAAGCTTTCTTT. Its protein is CSAPDRWEAFF.